This T cell receptor (beta chain) was observed in a study of long-term antiretroviral therapy in people with HIV. Study-wide results and limits: Specimen acquisition occurred between about 2004 and 2018, potentially under older ART regimens.

Comment on this clone: Its antigen remains unidentified.

Samples were assayed with immunoSEQ v3.0 at survey level. The repertoire was sequenced with immunoSEQ multiplex PCR; TCRdb's copy has only in-frame clones and lacks some. The profile shows under 30,000 clones, approximately 86% of them singletons. The CDR3 is 16 amino acids. The V gene's germline CDR1 is PRHDT and CDR2 FYEKMQ (reference sequence). V shed 5 bases, J shed 3 bases, and the junction held 9 bases outside the gene matches. The sequencing here drew on unsorted PBMCs, taken about 5 years before starting antiretroviral therapy. This clonotype was sampled from a man in his forties or fifties with HIV. V gene TRBV13 combines with J gene TRBJ1-3, with TRBD1 identical over 8 bases. Here the CDR3 DNA reads TGTGCCAGCAGCGTACGCCGCGGACAGGGTGGAAACACCATATATTTT. As protein: CASSVRRGQGGNTIYF.